Below are 23 T cell receptor beta chains sequenced from a single sample in a study of CD8 T cells in Susac syndrome. After extraction with the RNeasy kit, about 0.5 to 1 ug of the RNA was reverse transcribed using random hexamers. From the immunoSEQ multiplex PCR reads, TCRdb called clonotypes with MiXCR, one entry per CDR3 protein. The sample comprises approximately 190,000 distinct CDR3 sequences, approximately 96% of which are singletons, and roughly 0.098% rests with the top ten. The specimen was CD4+ T cells from PBMCs. Receptors originate from a human donor with Susac syndrome.

This chain joins TRBV5-6 and TRBJ2-5; a weak D match, TRBD1 (8 bases). V shed 1 base and J shed 5 bases, with 15 bases lying between them. Per germline, CDR1 SGHDT and CDR2 YYEEEE. The CDR3 has 15 residues. CDR3 nucleotide sequence: TGTGCCAGCAGCTTGCGAACAGGGGGGGTGGAGACCCAGTACTTC. Protein: CASSLRTGGVETQYF.

The rearrangement links TRBV6-2 or TRBV6-3 to TRBJ1-1; D might be TRBD1 (6 bases). The V and J ends lost 6 bases and 1 base respectively, with 6 bases between them. The CDR3 contains 12 residues. Germline V gene sequence: CDR1 MNHEY, CDR2 SVGEGT. CDR3 nucleotide sequence: TGTGCCAGCAGGACAGGGAACACTGAAGCTTTCTTT. Its translation: CASRTGNTEAFF.

The J gene is TRBJ1-6, the V gene TRBV4-3; D is undetermined. V lost 3 bases and J lost 8, with 11 bases in between. Germline loops: CDR1 LGHNA, CDR2 YSLEER. The CDR3 is 14 residues long. The CDR3 DNA reads TGCGCCAGCAGCCAGAGGTTGGGTTATTCACCCCTCCACTTT. It specifies CASSQRLGYSPLHF.

The V and J genes are TRBV12-3 or TRBV12-4 and TRBJ2-1; D may be TRBD1 or TRBD2 (6 bases each). V shed 8 bases and J shed 9 bases, with 20 bases lying between them. The length of the CDR3 is 14 residues. CDR3 in DNA: TGTGCCAGCGTCCCCAGAGGGGGAGGCGGTGAGCAGTTCTTC. Translating gives CASVPRGGGGEQFF.

The DNA of the CDR3 is TGTGCCACCAGTGATCCCGGTGCGGGGACAGATACGCAGTATTTT. Its translation is CATSDPGAGTDTQYF. The rearrangement uses TRBV24-1 and TRBJ2-3; tentative D call: TRBD2 (6 bases). Trimming stripped 3 bases from V and 3 bases from J, with 12 bases between. Germline-derived CDR1 and CDR2 are KGHDR and SFDVKD. The CDR3 length is 15 residues.

The V call is TRBV7-2, the J call TRBJ2-3; the D call may be TRBD1 or TRBD2 (6 bases each). Germline assignment: CDR1 SGHTA and CDR2 FQGNSA. The ends were cut back, 5 bases at V and 11 bases at J, with 20 bases in the middle. The CDR3 is 14 residues long. CDR3 loop: CASSPLGGLGKQYF. The DNA for the CDR3 is TGTGCCAGCAGCCCGCTGGGGGGCCTCGGGAAGCAGTATTTT.

The chain carries TRBV7-2 and TRBJ2-1; D gene unclear. The length of the CDR3 is 11 residues. The V gene's germline CDR1 is SGHTA and CDR2 FQGNSA. Trimming pared 5 bases from V and 8 bases from J, leaving 7 bases between. As DNA, the CDR3 is TGTGCCAGCAGCACAGCACATGAGCAGTTCTTC. Its protein product is CASSTAHEQFF.

This chain links TRBV12-3 or TRBV12-4 with TRBJ2-5; no reliable D call. The CDR3 length is 16 residues. V lost 2 bases and J 5 bases, leaving 18 bases between the germline ends. CDR3 in DNA: TGTGCCAGCAGTTTAAAGGTCACTCTTGGCCGGGAGACCCAGTACTTC. Amino acid sequence: CASSLKVTLGRETQYF.

This rearrangement joins TRBV6-5 to TRBJ2-7, with 8 bases aligning to TRBD1. This CDR3 contains 13 residues. CDR1 is MNHEY and CDR2 is SVGAGI in the germline V gene. V gave up 10 bases and J gave up 5 bases; unmatched junction bases: 10. The CDR3 spells CATTGQGTDEQYF. CDR3 DNA: TGTGCCACCACCGGACAGGGCACCGACGAGCAGTACTTC.

This clonotype was seen only once. The genes are TRBV19 and TRBJ1-5, with 12 bases aligning to TRBD1. CDR1 LNHDA and CDR2 SQIVND come from the germline V gene (reference sequence). V gave up 6 bases and J gave up 1 base; unmatched junction bases: 4. The CDR3 totals 16 residues. CDR3 loop: CASRGTGGASNQPQHF. The CDR3 DNA is TGTGCCAGTAGAGGGACAGGGGGCGCGAGCAATCAGCCCCAGCATTTT.

This chain joins TRBV6-5 and TRBJ1-6, with D hard to call. The CDR3 is 16 amino acids. Per germline, CDR1 MNHEY and CDR2 SVGAGI. Trimming stripped 1 base from V and 0 bases from J, with 7 bases between. The CDR3 DNA reads TGTGCCAGCAGTTACTTTAGTAGCTCCTATAATTCACCCCTCCACTTT. Amino acids: CASSYFSSSYNSPLHF.

J is TRBJ1-5 and V is TRBV30; possibly TRBD1 for D (5 bases). Looked up from germline, CDR1 is GTSNPN and CDR2 is SVGIG (reference sequence). This CDR3 region has 13 residues. The V and J ends lost 0 bases and 7 bases respectively, with 10 bases between them. For the CDR3, the DNA is TGTGCCTGGAGTGTAAAGGGGACCCAGCCCCAGCATTTT. Protein sequence: CAWSVKGTQPQHF. Together with reference TRBV30 and TRBJ1-5, the CDR3 gives the full variable domain: SQTIHQWPATLVQPVGSPLSLECTVEGTSNPNLYWYRQAAGRGLQLLFYSVGIGQISSEVPQNLSASRPQDRQFILSSKKLLLSDSGFYLCAWSVKGTQPQHFGDGTRLSIL.

This chain uses TRBV29-1 with TRBJ1-2; TRBD1 agrees at 8 bases. J lost 6 bases, V lost 0 bases, and 12 bases had no gene match. The CDR3 consists of 16 residues. Germline lookup yields CDR1 SQVTM and CDR2 ANQGSEA. CDR3 bases: TGCAGCGTTGAAGATCGGGCAGGGGGCAAAAGGAATGGCTACACCTTC. It yields the protein CSVEDRAGGKRNGYTF. The full variable domain, rest sourced from reference TRBV29-1 and TRBJ1-2, is SAVISQKPSRDICQRGTSLTIQCQVDSQVTMMFWYRQQPGQSLTLIATANQGSEATYESGFVIDKFPISRPNLTFSTLTVSNMSPEDSSIYLCSVEDRAGGKRNGYTFGSGTRLTVV.

The chain has TRBV27 and TRBJ2-3; 10 bases map to TRBD1. This CDR3 comprises 14 residues. The germline CDR1 and CDR2 sequences are MNHEY and SMNVEV (reference sequence). The trim removed 6 bases at V and 3 bases at J, leaving 3 bases unmatched. CDR3 amino acids: CASRRQGATDTQYF. CDR3 DNA: TGTGCCAGCAGGAGACAGGGGGCTACAGATACGCAGTATTTT.

The rearrangement uses TRBV25-1 and TRBJ2-7, with D possibly matching TRBD1 (5 bases). This CDR3 contains 12 residues. Trimming left V 3 bases short and J 13 bases short, with 16 bases between. Germline V gene sequence: CDR1 MGHDK, CDR2 SYGVNS. The CDR3 region is CASSDKQAESYF. CDR3 DNA sequence: TGTGCCAGCAGTGACAAACAGGCGGAATCTTACTTC.

This clonotype showed up just once. CDR3 residues: CSARVSPLQETQYF. The CDR3, as DNA: TGCAGTGCTAGAGTGAGTCCGCTACAAGAGACCCAGTACTTC. V usage is TRBV20-1 and J usage is TRBJ2-5; D unclear. Deletions cut 1 base from V and 2 bases from J, with 11 bases between. The CDR3 runs 14 residues. Germline lookup yields CDR1 DFQATT and CDR2 SNEGSKA (reference sequence).

The rearrangement links TRBV11-2 to TRBJ1-1, with no clear D. Trimming left V 4 bases short and J 5 bases short, with 17 bases between. Germline values: CDR1 SGHAT, CDR2 FQNNGV. The CDR3 extends over 15 amino acids. The CDR3 bases are TGTGCCAGCAGCTCCCCTTTGGACGGGGTAACTGAAGCTTTCTTT. This encodes CASSSPLDGVTEAFF.

The V and J genes are TRBV6-1 and TRBJ2-2; D may be TRBD2 (5 bases). The CDR3 is 11 residues long. The germline CDR1 and CDR2 sequences are MNHNS and SASEGT. V lost 7 bases and J 7 bases, leaving 7 bases between the germline ends. The CDR3 protein is CASTEGGELFF. As DNA, the CDR3 is TGTGCCAGCACTGAGGGCGGGGAGCTGTTTTTT.

The genes are TRBV9 and TRBJ1-1, with a tentative D call TRBD1 (5 bases). This CDR3 region has 13 residues. From germline, CDR1 is SGDLS and CDR2 YYNGEE. Trimming pared 2 bases from V and 2 bases from J, leaving 7 bases between. CDR3 protein: CASSVRGNTEAFF. CDR3 nucleotides: TGTGCCAGCAGCGTTAGGGGAAACACTGAAGCTTTCTTT.

V and J are TRBV7-2 and TRBJ2-1; TRBD2 is a possible D gene (6 bases). V lost 7 bases to trimming and J lost 12 bases, with 19 bases between them. CDR1 is SGHTA and CDR2 is FQGNSA in the germline V gene. This CDR3 contains 13 residues. The CDR3 protein is CASKLGLSLGQFF. The CDR3 DNA is TGTGCCAGCAAGTTGGGACTTAGCCTGGGGCAGTTCTTC.

The genes are TRBV2 and TRBJ2-2; no firm D call. V lost 3 bases to trimming and J lost 3 bases, with 8 bases between them. The CDR3 has 14 residues. Per germline, CDR1 SNHLY and CDR2 FYNNEI. The CDR3 sequence: CASSDGDYTGELFF. For the CDR3, the DNA is TGTGCCAGCAGTGATGGGGATTACACCGGGGAGCTGTTTTTT. The whole variable domain, remainder taken from reference TRBV2 and TRBJ2-2, is EPEVTQTPSHQVTQMGQEVILRCVPISNHLYFYWYRQILGQKVEFLVSFYNNEISEKSEIFDDQFSVERPDGSNFTLKIRSTKLEDSAMYFCASSDGDYTGELFFGEGSRLTVL.

This rearrangement joins TRBV10-3 to TRBJ2-1; 7 nucleotides align to TRBD2. V lost 0 bases to trimming and J lost 0 bases; unmatched junction nucleotides: 2. CDR3 length: 16 residues. Germline V gives CDR1 ENHRY, CDR2 SYGVKD. The CDR3 DNA reads TGTGCCATCAGTGAGTCTCCGGGGGGCTCCTACAATGAGCAGTTCTTC. This translates into CAISESPGGSYNEQFF.

V gene TRBV24-1 combines with J gene TRBJ1-1; D gene unclear. V was pared by 1 base and J by 2 bases, with 10 bases between. Germline CDR1 is KGHDR and CDR2 is SFDVKD. This CDR3 comprises 15 residues. The DNA for the CDR3 is TGTGCCACCAGTGATTTCTACTTTAGAAACACTGAAGCTTTCTTT. Protein: CATSDFYFRNTEAFF.